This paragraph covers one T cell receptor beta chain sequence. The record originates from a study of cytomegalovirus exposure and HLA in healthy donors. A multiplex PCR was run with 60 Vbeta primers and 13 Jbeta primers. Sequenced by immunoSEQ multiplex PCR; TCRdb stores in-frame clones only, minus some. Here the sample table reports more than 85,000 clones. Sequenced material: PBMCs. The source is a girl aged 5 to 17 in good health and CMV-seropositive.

Here the CDR3 reads CASSVGLLKSATNEKLFF. The CDR3, as DNA: TGTGCCAGCAGCGTAGGGTTACTAAAGTCTGCAACTAATGAAAAACTGTTTTTT. The rearrangement uses TRBV9 and TRBJ1-4, with D unclear. The CDR3 sequence is 18 residues long. V was pared by 0 bases and J by 0 bases, with 15 bases between. In germline, CDR1 is SGDLS, CDR2 YYNGEE.